This T cell receptor (beta chain) was profiled in a study of T cells in Graves' hyperthyroidism and ophthalmopathy. With 5 bases removed from V and 5 bases from J, the gap between germline ends came to 15 bases. The CDR3 loop spans 14 amino acids. TCR beta CDR3 regions were amplified from RNA. With the HTBI primer set, the TCR CDR3 went through a first round of RT-PCR. Each CDR3 protein is one row after TCRdb ran MiXCR on the multiplex PCR reads. This repertoire shows under 400,000 distinct CDR3 sequences, 15% to 20% found once; its top ten account for about half. This clonotype was detected ten times or more.

The sequence was obtained from a woman between 45 and 60 years old with Graves' hyperthyroidism. Sample: blood. The chain has TRBV12-3 or TRBV12-4 and TRBJ1-1; D uncertain. The CDR3 nucleotides are TGTGCCAGCAGTCACCCCGTTGGTAAAACTGAAGCTTTCTTT. It is translated as CASSHPVGKTEAFF.